A selection of T cell receptor beta chains follows, all from one sample in a study of T-cell reconstitution after alpha-beta-depleted transplantation in children. TCRdb ran MiXCR on the PCR reads and lists one entry per CDR3 protein. The table records 300,000 to 400,000 distinct CDR3 sequences, roughly 15% of them present only once. The starting material was PBMCs, mostly from graft donor cells, obtained 360 days after TCRalphabeta/CD19-depleted stem cell transplant. The receptors were gathered from a male patient between 2 and 10 years old who had a stem cell transplant for acute lymphoblastic leukemia, so the T cells may come from the graft donor. Each CDR3 is given with its conserved first and last residue. A D gene is named only where the DNA matches it firmly. Only part of the rows carry a size: once, few, many, or a class if the clone is expanded.

length	V	D	J	size	CDR3	DNA
14	TRBV7-8	NA	TRBJ2-7	few	CASSPDRLGYEQYF	TGTGCCAGCAGTCCGGACAGATTAGGCTACGAGCAGTACTTC
13	TRBV20-1	NA	TRBJ2-7	NA	CSAYDTSTYEQYF	TGCAGTGCTTATGACACCTCAACCTACGAGCAGTACTTC
14	TRBV28	NA	TRBJ2-1	few	CASSFSPSYNEQFF	TGTGCCAGCAGTTTCAGCCCCTCCTACAATGAGCAGTTCTTC
15	TRBV4-3	TRBD1	TRBJ2-7	NA	CASTQRHRGWDEQYF	TGCGCCAGCACGCAACGCCACAGGGGATGGGACGAGCAGTACTTC
17	TRBV4-2	NA	TRBJ2-4	NA	CASSQDRTGFAKNIQYF	TGTGCCAGCAGCCAAGATCGTACAGGATTTGCCAAAAACATTCAGTACTTC
15	TRBV12-3/TRBV12-4	TRBD2	TRBJ2-1	many	CASSLVASGYNEQFF	TGTGCCAGCAGTTTGGTCGCTAGCGGATACAATGAGCAGTTCTTC
17	TRBV12-3/TRBV12-4	NA	TRBJ2-3	few	CASSALAPIAPTDTQYF	TGTGCCAGCAGCGCTCTCGCACCTATAGCCCCCACAGATACGCAGTATTTT
14	TRBV7-8	NA	TRBJ2-7	few	CASSARLIPYEQYF	TGTGCCAGCAGCGCGCGACTGATCCCCTACGAGCAGTACTTC
14	TRBV5-6	TRBD1	TRBJ2-7	few	CASSYGTGLHGQYF	TGTGCCAGCAGCTATGGGACAGGTCTCCACGGGCAGTACTTC
15	TRBV20-1	TRBD1	TRBJ2-5	NA	CSATKRGQLQETQYF	TGCAGTGCTACTAAAAGGGGACAGCTCCAAGAGACCCAGTACTTC
16	TRBV25-1	TRBD2	TRBJ2-7	few	CASSGQTSGRGYEQYF	TGTGCCAGCAGTGGCCAGACTAGCGGAAGGGGTTACGAGCAGTACTTC
19	TRBV4-3	NA	TRBJ2-1	few	CASSQVGGPLAYSYNEQFF	TGCGCCAGCAGCCAAGTCGGGGGGCCACTAGCGTACTCCTACAATGAGCAGTTCTTC
13	TRBV28	NA	TRBJ2-7	few	CASRIDGTYEQYF	TGTGCCAGCAGGATTGACGGAACCTACGAGCAGTACTTC
14	TRBV3-1	NA	TRBJ1-2	few	CASSQVDAAYGYTF	TGTGCCAGCAGCCAAGTAGACGCGGCGTATGGCTACACCTTC
14	TRBV29-1	NA	TRBJ2-1	few	CSGWLTHSYNEQFF	TGCAGCGGATGGCTAACTCATTCCTACAATGAGCAGTTCTTC
16	TRBV4-3	NA	TRBJ2-3	few	CASSQDLQGGTDTQYF	TGCGCCAGCAGCCAAGATTTACAGGGAGGCACAGATACGCAGTATTTT
12	TRBV5-1	NA	TRBJ2-3	many	CASSISTDTQYF	TGCGCCAGCAGCATCAGCACAGATACGCAGTATTTT
18	TRBV19	NA	TRBJ2-3	NA	CASSILLGAVGGTDTQYF	TGTGCCAGTAGTATCTTGTTGGGAGCGGTGGGAGGCACAGATACGCAGTATTTT
15	TRBV7-9	NA	TRBJ2-7	NA	CASSLDWTGSDEQYF	TGTGCCAGCAGCTTAGACTGGACGGGGAGCGACGAGCAGTACTTC
11	TRBV6-5	TRBD2	TRBJ2-7	NA	CASRIAGVQYF	TGTGCCAGCAGGATAGCGGGAGTACAGTACTTC
13	TRBV6-2/TRBV6-3	NA	TRBJ2-5	NA	CASRDAPQETQYF	TGTGCCAGCAGGGACGCTCCGCAAGAGACCCAGTACTTC
16	TRBV7-6	TRBD2	TRBJ2-3	NA	CASSLELLAVTDTQYF	TGTGCCAGCAGCTTAGAACTACTAGCGGTCACAGATACGCAGTATTTT
13	TRBV29-1	NA	TRBJ2-1	few	CSVEPGNHNEQFF	TGCAGCGTTGAGCCGGGGAACCACAATGAGCAGTTCTTC
16	TRBV5-1	TRBD2	TRBJ2-3	NA	CASSLGLAGKTDTQYF	TGCGCCAGCAGCTTGGGACTAGCGGGAAAGACAGATACGCAGTATTTT
16	TRBV20-1	TRBD1	TRBJ2-2	few	CSAQSGTGDTTGELFF	TGCAGTGCTCAATCCGGGACAGGGGACACCACCGGGGAGCTGTTTTTT
16	TRBV30	NA	TRBJ2-6	NA	CAWSTGVLSGANVLTF	TGTGCCTGGAGCACAGGTGTTCTCTCTGGGGCCAACGTCCTGACTTTC
13	TRBV6-1	NA	TRBJ1-4	NA	CASSGGSNEKLFF	TGTGCCAGCTCTGGGGGGTCTAATGAAAAACTGTTTTTT
16	TRBV4-3	TRBD2	TRBJ2-7	few	CASSQVPGTSSYEQYF	TGCGCCAGCAGCCAAGTTCCCGGGACTAGCTCCTACGAGCAGTACTTC
17	TRBV7-6	NA	TRBJ1-2	NA	CASSLGPPWGLNYGYTF	TGTGCCAGCAGCTTAGGTCCGCCCTGGGGGCTTAACTATGGCTACACCTTC
12	TRBV29-1	NA	TRBJ1-2	many	CSVLGGDYGYTF	TGCAGCGTCCTCGGCGGAGACTATGGCTACACCTTC
14	TRBV2	NA	TRBJ1-3	NA	CASIDPRLGNTIYF	TGTGCCAGCATCGACCCCCGCCTTGGAAACACCATATATTTT